The 15 T cell receptor beta chains in this list originate from one sample, sequenced in a study of beta chain features in type 1 diabetes. The whole isolated RNA underwent reverse transcription, so sequencing captured expressed TCRB transcripts. The assay was immunoSEQ multiplex PCR, and TCRdb's table has in-frame clones only and misses some. In the table there are 200,000 to 250,000 clones, roughly 9.6% of which are singletons. Sequencing was performed on naive CD4+ T cells from blood. All receptors come from a woman between 18 and 29 years old in good health.

The CDR3 DNA is TGTGCCAGCAGCTTAGTGGCCGGCACAGATACGCAGTATTTT. It yields the protein CASSLVAGTDTQYF. The rearrangement uses TRBV7-3 and TRBJ2-3, with D uncertain. Germline CDR1 is SGHTA and CDR2 is FQGTGA. This CDR3 contains 14 residues. V lost 2 bases and J 1 base, leaving 7 bases between the germline ends. Using reference TRBV7-3 and TRBJ2-3 for the parts outside the CDR3, the full variable domain is GAGVSQTPSNKVTEKGKYVELRCDPISGHTALYWYRQSLGQGPEFLIYFQGTGAADDSGLPNDRFFAVRPEGSVSTLKIQRTERGDSAVYLCASSLVAGTDTQYFGPGTRLTVL.

The genes are TRBV5-4 and TRBJ2-2; no definite D call. The V gene lost 0 bases and the J gene lost 7 bases, with 13 bases spanning the gap. The CDR3 spans 15 residues. CDR1 is SGHNT, CDR2 YYREEE, per germline (reference sequence). DNA for the CDR3: TGTGCCAGCAGCTTGGCCCGGGTGATGGGCGGGGAGCTGTTTTTT. Translation: CASSLARVMGGELFF.

The chain couples TRBV7-9 to TRBJ2-1; 7 bases are a match to TRBD2. CDR1 and CDR2 from the germline V gene are SEHNR and FQNEAQ (reference sequence). The CDR3 is 18 amino acids. The V segment lost 1 base and the J segment 9 bases; nucleotides outside the gene matches: 18. Here the CDR3 DNA reads TGTGCCAGCAGCTTAGATTTTTTTGGGGGGGAGGTAAAAGGTGAGCAGTTCTTC. Translated, it gives CASSLDFFGGEVKGEQFF.

This clone turned up a few times. V gene TRBV10-3 combines with J gene TRBJ2-1; D remains unclear. The germline CDR1 and CDR2 sequences are ENHRY and SYGVKD. This CDR3 has 13 amino acids. Trimming took 4 bases from V and 3 from J, leaving 7 bases between them. For the CDR3, the DNA is TGTGCCATCAGTGTTGAGGACTACAATGAGCAGTTCTTC. Its translation is CAISVEDYNEQFF.

The chain employs TRBV19 and TRBJ1-5, with D perhaps matching TRBD1 (6 bases). The CDR3 loop spans 14 amino acids. The V gene lost 7 bases and the J gene lost 4 bases, with 14 bases spanning the gap. The germline CDR1 and CDR2 sequences are LNHDA and SQIVND (reference sequence). This chain's CDR3 is CASNRQGMNQPQHF. CDR3 nucleotide sequence: TGTGCCAGTAATAGGCAGGGGATGAATCAGCCCCAGCATTTT.

This chain links TRBV9 with TRBJ2-2; 9 nucleotides match TRBD2. This CDR3 contains 16 residues. Germline V gene sequence: CDR1 SGDLS, CDR2 YYNGEE. With 0 bases clipped from V and 1 base from J, the junction kept 1 base outside the gene matches. This chain's CDR3 is CASSVVSGRNTGELFF. The CDR3 bases are TGTGCCAGCAGCGTAGTTAGCGGGAGGAACACCGGGGAGCTGTTTTTT.

This clone was detected a few times. The chain uses TRBV6-5 and TRBJ2-7, with D maybe TRBD1 (6 bases). Germline V gene lookup returns CDR1 MNHEY and CDR2 SVGAGI. The ends were cut back, 5 bases at V and 7 bases at J, with 9 bases in the middle. CDR3 size: 11 residues. CDR3 DNA sequence: TGTGCCAGCAGTGACAGGAAAGAGCAGTACTTC. This sequence encodes CASSDRKEQYF.

This clone was detected a few times. The chain links TRBV19 to TRBJ1-5; D remains unclear. This CDR3 is 18 amino acids long. Trimming pared 2 bases from V and 6 bases from J, leaving 23 bases between. Germline CDR1 and CDR2: LNHDA and SQIVND (reference sequence). This chain's CDR3 is CASSIWSPGRPGLQPQHF. CDR3 bases: TGTGCCAGTAGTATATGGTCCCCTGGCCGGCCCGGACTTCAGCCCCAGCATTTT.

V gene TRBV5-4 combines with J gene TRBJ1-5; D is perhaps TRBD1 (6 bases). The V end lost 2 bases, the J end lost 3 bases, and 12 bases lay between the germline ends. Germline lookup yields CDR1 SGHNT and CDR2 YYREEE (reference sequence). This CDR3 comprises 15 residues. The CDR3 sequence: CASSLGGGVNQPQHF. As DNA, the CDR3 is TGTGCCAGCAGCTTAGGAGGGGGGGTCAATCAGCCCCAGCATTTT.

This clone was seen only a few times. The chain has TRBV14 and TRBJ2-1, with 11 bases lining up with TRBD2. J gave up 3 bases and V 4 bases, and 8 bases lay outside the gene matches. The CDR3 totals 17 residues. The germline gives CDR1 SGHDN, CDR2 FVKESK. The CDR3 loop is CASSPGKGLAGYNEQFF. For the CDR3, the DNA is TGTGCCAGCAGCCCAGGAAAAGGACTAGCGGGCTACAATGAGCAGTTCTTC. Complete variable domain (other parts from reference TRBV14 and TRBJ2-1): EAGVTQFPSHSVIEKGQTVTLRCDPISGHDNLYWYRRVMGKEIKFLLHFVKESKQDESGMPNNRFLAERTGGTYSTLKVQPAELEDSGVYFCASSPGKGLAGYNEQFFGPGTRLTVL.

This clone appeared a few times. J is TRBJ2-3 and V is TRBV5-4; D might be TRBD1 (6 bases). Trimming cost V 2 bases and J 5 bases, with 12 bases left between them. CDR3 length: 14 residues. Germline CDR1 and CDR2: SGHNT and YYREEE (reference sequence). In DNA, the CDR3 is TGTGCCAGCAGCTTAACAGGGTTGCTAGATACGCAGTATTTT. The encoded protein is CASSLTGLLDTQYF. Filled out from reference TRBV5-4 and TRBJ2-3, the complete variable domain reads ETGVTQSPTHLIKTRGQQVTLRCSSQSGHNTVSWYQQALGQGPQFIFQYYREEENGRGNFPPRFSGLQFPNYSSELNVNALELDDSALYLCASSLTGLLDTQYFGPGTRLTVL.

The chain combines TRBV19 with TRBJ2-1, with 12 nucleotides matching TRBD2. The V gene's germline CDR1 is LNHDA and CDR2 SQIVND (reference sequence). This CDR3 has 15 residues. Trimming cost V 3 bases and J 6 bases; bases outside gene matches: 3. CDR3 coding DNA: TGTGCCAGTAGTATTAGGACTAGCGGGACCAATGAGCAGTTCTTC. Translation: CASSIRTSGTNEQFF. Combining the CDR3 with reference TRBV19 and TRBJ2-1 gives the whole variable domain DGGITQSPKYLFRKEGQNVTLSCEQNLNHDAMYWYRQDPGQGLRLIYYSQIVNDFQKGDIAEGYSVSREKKESFPLTVTSAQKNPTAFYLCASSIRTSGTNEQFFGPGTRLTVL.

Only a few counts were recorded for this clone. The chain joins TRBV18 to TRBJ1-6; TRBD1 matches 7 bases. The CDR3 covers 17 residues. Germline CDR1 KGHSH, CDR2 LQKENI. V lost 3 bases to trimming and J lost 0 bases; unmatched junction nucleotides: 5. CDR3 DNA: TGTGCCAGCTCACCGCCTGGACAGGACTCCTATAATTCACCCCTCCACTTT. Protein product: CASSPPGQDSYNSPLHF.

This chain connects TRBV18 to TRBJ2-1; 14 bases match TRBD2. This CDR3 spans 15 amino acids. CDR1 and CDR2 from the germline V gene are KGHSH and LQKENI. V lost 3 bases to trimming and J lost 10 bases; unmatched junction nucleotides: 5. CDR3 sequence reads: CASSPGLAGVREQFF. The CDR3 DNA is TGTGCCAGCTCACCGGGACTAGCGGGAGTTAGGGAGCAGTTCTTC.

This clone occurred many times. The rearrangement joins TRBV7-9 to TRBJ2-1; 7 bases match TRBD2. J lost 0 bases, V lost 7 bases, and 3 bases had no gene match. The CDR3 runs 14 residues. Germline CDR1 reads SEHNR; CDR2 reads FQNEAQ (reference sequence). CDR3 protein: CASTERDSYNEQFF. CDR3 bases: TGTGCCAGCACGGAGCGGGACTCCTACAATGAGCAGTTCTTC.